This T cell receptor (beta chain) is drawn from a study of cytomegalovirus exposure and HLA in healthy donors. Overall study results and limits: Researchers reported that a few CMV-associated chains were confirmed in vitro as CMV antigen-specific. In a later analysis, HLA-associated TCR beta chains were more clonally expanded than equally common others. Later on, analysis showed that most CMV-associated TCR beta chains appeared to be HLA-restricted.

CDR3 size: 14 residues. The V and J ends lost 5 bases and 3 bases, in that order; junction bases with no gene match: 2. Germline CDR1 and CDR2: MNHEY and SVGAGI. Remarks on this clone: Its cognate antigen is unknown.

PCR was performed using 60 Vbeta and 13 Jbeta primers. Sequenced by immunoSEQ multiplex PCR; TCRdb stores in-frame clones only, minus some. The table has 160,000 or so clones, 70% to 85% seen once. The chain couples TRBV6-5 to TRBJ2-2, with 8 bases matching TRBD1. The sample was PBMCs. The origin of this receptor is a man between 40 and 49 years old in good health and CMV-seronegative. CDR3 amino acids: CASSQGAYTGELFF. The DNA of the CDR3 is TGTGCCAGCAGTCAGGGGGCTTACACCGGGGAGCTGTTTTTT.